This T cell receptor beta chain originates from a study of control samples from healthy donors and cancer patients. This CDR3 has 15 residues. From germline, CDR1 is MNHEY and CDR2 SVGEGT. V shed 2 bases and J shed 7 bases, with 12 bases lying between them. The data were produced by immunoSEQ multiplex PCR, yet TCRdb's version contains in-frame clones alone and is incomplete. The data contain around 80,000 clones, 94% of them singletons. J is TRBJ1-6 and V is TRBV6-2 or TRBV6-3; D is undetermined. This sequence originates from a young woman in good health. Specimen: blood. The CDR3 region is CASSYRQTMNSPLHF. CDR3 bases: TGTGCCAGCAGTTACCGGCAGACTATGAATTCACCCCTCCACTTT.